A single sample gave rise to the 9 T cell receptor beta chains below, sequenced in a study of blood T cell repertoires in COVID-19. The protocol was immunoSEQ multiplex PCR, while the TCRdb copy is restricted to in-frame clones and leaves out a portion. The sample shows approximately 150,000 clones, under 90% of them seen only once. The sequenced sample consisted of PBMCs or T cells enriched from blood (not recorded which). The receptors shown here come from a man aged 55 to 70 who had recovered from COVID-19.

The genes are TRBV19 and TRBJ2-7, with D maybe TRBD2 (5 bases). Germline V CDR1 and CDR2: LNHDA, SQIVND (reference sequence). The CDR3 covers 15 residues. V gave up 5 bases and J gave up 0 bases, with 14 bases separating them. DNA for the CDR3: TGTGCCAGTAGTCCGCGCGCTGGGAGCTCCTACGAGCAGTACTTC. It translates to CASSPRAGSSYEQYF.

The table lists this clone with a few counts. The chain joins TRBV2 to TRBJ2-2, with D possibly TRBD1 on 5 matching bases. CDR1 and CDR2 from the germline V gene are SNHLY and FYNNEI. The CDR3 runs 13 residues. Trimming cost V 6 bases and J 3 bases, with 8 bases left between them. The CDR3 nucleotides are TGTGCCAGCAGCGACAGCTACACCGGGGAGCTGTTTTTT. Its protein product is CASSDSYTGELFF. The whole variable domain, filled in from reference TRBV2 and TRBJ2-2, reads EPEVTQTPSHQVTQMGQEVILRCVPISNHLYFYWYRQILGQKVEFLVSFYNNEISEKSEIFDDQFSVERPDGSNFTLKIRSTKLEDSAMYFCASSDSYTGELFFGEGSRLTVL.

The chain employs TRBV18 and TRBJ1-2; tentative D call: TRBD1 (5 bases). The CDR3 is 14 amino acids. The germline CDR1 and CDR2 sequences are KGHSH and LQKENI. Trimming pared 0 bases from V and 4 bases from J, leaving 9 bases between. This CDR3 is CASSPPVQGYGYTF. As DNA, the CDR3 is TGTGCCAGCTCACCACCGGTCCAGGGCTATGGCTACACCTTC.

The gene calls are TRBV6-1 and TRBJ2-5; TRBD2 agrees at 7 bases. CDR1 is MNHNS, CDR2 SASEGT, per germline. Germline trimming cut 1 base from V and 1 base from J; bases unmatched to any gene: 3. The CDR3 runs to 15 residues. CDR3 sequence reads: CASSEVAGAQETQYF. The CDR3 nucleotides are TGTGCCAGCAGTGAAGTTGCGGGAGCCCAAGAGACCCAGTACTTC.

The chain uses TRBV7-2 and TRBJ1-1, with D tentatively TRBD1 (5 bases). CDR1 and CDR2 (germline): SGHTA, FQGNSA. The CDR3 spans 14 residues. The V end was cut by 3 bases, the J end by 1 base, with 9 bases between. The CDR3 here is CASSFPQGNTEAFF. DNA of the CDR3: TGTGCCAGCAGCTTTCCCCAGGGGAACACTGAAGCTTTCTTT.

The chain combines TRBV5-5 with TRBJ2-2, with D unresolved. Looked up from germline, CDR1 is SGHKS and CDR2 is YYEKEE (reference sequence). The V and J ends lost 0 bases and 8 bases respectively, with 11 bases between them. The CDR3 loop spans 14 amino acids. The CDR3 DNA reads TGTGCCAGCAGCTTGGTACATTCTTCGGGGGAGCTGTTTTTT. Its translation is CASSLVHSSGELFF.

The V gene is TRBV7-2, the J gene TRBJ2-7; the D gene is possibly TRBD2 (5 bases). V lost 0 bases to trimming and J lost 0 bases, with 9 bases between them. The CDR3 runs to 15 residues. Germline CDR1 is SGHTA and CDR2 is FQGNSA. The CDR3 protein is CASSLAGVASYEQYF. The DNA of the CDR3 is TGTGCCAGCAGCTTAGCGGGAGTCGCCTCCTACGAGCAGTACTTC.

This clone has more than one count but fewer than ten. The rearrangement joins TRBV6-5 to TRBJ2-7; 8 bases map to TRBD1. The trim removed 2 bases at V and 5 bases at J, leaving 8 bases unmatched. In germline, CDR1 is MNHEY, CDR2 SVGAGI. CDR3 length equals 15 residues. CDR3 residues: CASSYNGQGIHEQYF. The CDR3 DNA is TGTGCCAGCAGTTACAACGGACAGGGAATTCACGAGCAGTACTTC.

The chain joins TRBV10-2 to TRBJ2-5; 7 bases are a match to TRBD1. There are 16 residues in the CDR3. Germline assignment: CDR1 WSHSY and CDR2 SAAADI. J gave up 3 bases and V 3 bases, and 10 bases lay outside the gene matches. The CDR3 sequence: CASSDPKDRLKETQYF. CDR3 sequence (DNA): TGCGCCAGCAGTGACCCTAAGGACAGGCTAAAAGAGACCCAGTACTTC.